What follows are 18 T cell receptor beta chains derived from one specimen sequenced in a study of identical twins. TCRdb called the 5' RACE reads again in MiXCR, with one record for every CDR3 protein. This sample yields 300,000 to 350,000 distinct CDR3 sequences, of which roughly an eighth are seen a single time; just over 7% belongs to the top ten. This sample was shared with a second study, whose subject was yellow fever vaccine responses in identical twins.

Sequenced sample: CD8+ T cells sorted from blood. These receptors were obtained from a woman between 18 and 29 years old in good health.

The rearrangement joins TRBV15 to TRBJ2-2, with TRBD2 matching 10 bases. The ends lost 2 bases at V and 6 bases at J; junction bases unmatched: 6. CDR3 length equals 16 residues. Germline V gene sequence: CDR1 LNHNV, CDR2 YYDKDF (reference sequence). The CDR3 here is CATSRLGTSVAGELFF. CDR3 sequence (DNA): TGTGCCACCAGCAGACTGGGGACTAGCGTCGCCGGGGAGCTGTTTTTT.

This clonotype was observed many times. The CDR3 bases are TGCAGCGTTAAGACAGGGAATACGAACACCGGGGAGCTGTTTTTT. It is translated as CSVKTGNTNTGELFF. The gene calls are TRBV29-1 and TRBJ2-2; 7 positions match TRBD1. Germline CDR1 is SQVTM and CDR2 is ANQGSEA. This CDR3 contains 15 residues. Unmatched junction bases numbered 6, after V lost 5 bases and J lost 0 bases.

The table lists this clonotype with many counts. The J gene is TRBJ2-1, the V gene TRBV7-9, with 13 bases that match TRBD2. The CDR3 is 15 amino acids. Losses at the gene ends were 8 bases for V and 5 bases for J; bases not matched to a gene: 6. Germline V gene sequence: CDR1 SEHNR, CDR2 FQNEAQ (reference sequence). The CDR3 is CASHGGLAGHNEQFF. The DNA for the CDR3 is TGTGCCAGCCACGGGGGACTAGCGGGGCACAATGAGCAGTTCTTC.

The chain combines TRBV5-1 with TRBJ2-1; D may correspond to TRBD1 or TRBD2 (5 bases each). The V gene's germline CDR1 is SGHRS and CDR2 YFSETQ. Between the trimmed V and J ends, which lost 4 bases and 0 bases, there was a span of 17 bases. This CDR3 region has 17 residues. CDR3 nucleotide sequence: TGCGCCAGCAGCCCCCGGGGAAGGGGACCCTCCTACAATGAGCAGTTCTTC. Amino acid sequence: CASSPRGRGPSYNEQFF.

Only a few counts were recorded for this clonotype. V is TRBV5-1 and J is TRBJ1-1, with unresolved D. V was shortened by 0 bases and J by 6 bases, with 6 bases between the two germline ends. The germline V gene encodes CDR1 SGHRS and CDR2 YFSETQ. The CDR3 is 12 residues long. The CDR3 region has the DNA TGCGCCAGCAGCTTGGAGGGCCCTGAAGCTTTCTTT. This gives the protein CASSLEGPEAFF.

The chain has TRBV14 and TRBJ2-7, with TRBD1 matching 10 bases. V was pared by 4 bases and J by 3 bases, with 3 bases of the junction left unmatched. The CDR3 has 14 amino acids. CDR1 and CDR2 from the germline V gene are SGHDN and FVKESK. The chain's CDR3 is CASSRWTGGYEQYF. CDR3 DNA: TGTGCCAGCAGCCGCTGGACAGGGGGCTACGAGCAGTACTTC.

The rearrangement uses TRBV7-9 and TRBJ2-7; D possibly corresponds to TRBD2 (7 bases). Germline V lookup: CDR1 SEHNR, CDR2 FQNEAQ (reference sequence). Trimming left V 4 bases short and J 3 bases short, with 13 bases between. The CDR3 loop spans 14 amino acids. The CDR3: CASSSRGALYEQYV. CDR3 DNA: TGTGCCAGCAGCTCACGGGGGGCTCTCTACGAGCAGTACGTC.

This clonotype was detected many times. The rearrangement joins TRBV12-3 or TRBV12-4 to TRBJ2-2; D is unresolved. V was clipped by 6 bases and J by 6 bases, with 8 bases between them. CDR3 size: 12 residues. CDR3 sequence: CASRNPAGELFF. CDR3 DNA: TGTGCCAGCAGGAACCCGGCCGGGGAGCTGTTTTTT.

The rearrangement uses TRBV7-9 and TRBJ2-7; no reliable D call. This CDR3 contains 13 residues. Germline CDR1 SEHNR, CDR2 FQNEAQ (reference sequence). Trimming took 5 bases from V and 1 from J, leaving 9 bases between them. CDR3 residues: CASSPRVSYEQYF. DNA for the CDR3: TGTGCCAGCAGCCCCCGTGTATCCTACGAGCAGTACTTC.

This clonotype showed up just a few times. Here the CDR3 reads CASDWPLRGNNEQFF. CDR3 bases: TGTGCCAGCGACTGGCCGTTAAGAGGGAACAATGAGCAGTTCTTC. This chain joins TRBV6-1 and TRBJ2-1, with D maybe TRBD2 (5 bases). Germline assignment: CDR1 MNHNS and CDR2 SASEGT. CDR3 length: 15 amino acids. Trimming removed 8 bases from V and 5 bases from J, with 19 bases in between.

This clonotype has just one count. The chain combines TRBV5-6 with TRBJ2-1; perhaps TRBD2 as D (5 bases). Germline-derived CDR1 and CDR2 are SGHDT and YYEEEE. CDR3 length: 13 residues. The V end lost 7 bases, the J end lost 10 bases, and 18 bases lay between the germline ends. The chain's CDR3 is CASGPGLGLEQFF. DNA for the CDR3: TGTGCCAGCGGCCCAGGACTGGGCTTGGAGCAGTTCTTC.

A few counts support this clonotype. V usage is TRBV7-3 and J usage is TRBJ2-7; 10 bases line up with TRBD2. The ends lost 1 base at V and 1 base at J; junction bases unmatched: 10. The CDR3 contains 18 residues. CDR1 is SGHTA, CDR2 FQGTGA, per germline. CDR3 DNA: TGTGCCAGCAGCTTAATCCTAGCGGGAGCCCCAGGGTCCTACGAGCAGTACTTC. Its translation: CASSLILAGAPGSYEQYF.

This clonotype appeared a few times. The chain joins TRBV12-3 or TRBV12-4 to TRBJ2-3, with 7 nucleotides matching TRBD2. V dropped 5 bases and J dropped 0; count of bases not matched to a gene: 5. The CDR3 spans 15 residues. In DNA, the CDR3 is TGTGCCAGCAGTGCCACTAGCGATAGCACAGATACGCAGTATTTT. It specifies CASSATSDSTDTQYF.

This clonotype was counted ten times or more. The V call is TRBV4-1, the J call TRBJ2-1; TRBD2 matches 8 bases. Germline CDR1 MGHRA, CDR2 YSYEKL. Trimming cost V 2 bases and J 8 bases; bases outside gene matches: 11. The CDR3 extends over 16 amino acids. CDR3 bases: TGCGCCAGCAGCCAATCAAGTCTAGCGGGCGTTGATGAGCAGTTCTTC. Amino acids: CASSQSSLAGVDEQFF.

This clonotype was recorded a few times. The gene calls are TRBV20-1 and TRBJ2-1; a weak D match, TRBD2 (5 bases). Trimming left V 6 bases short and J 1 base short, with 22 bases between. Germline loops: CDR1 DFQATT, CDR2 SNEGSKA (reference sequence). The CDR3 consists of 17 residues. The CDR3 is CSAKDWEGRGSYNEQFF. The CDR3 nucleotides read TGCAGTGCCAAAGATTGGGAAGGACGGGGATCCTACAATGAGCAGTTCTTC.

This clonotype was seen only a few times. V gene TRBV6-5 combines with J gene TRBJ1-1; no clear D. The CDR3 contains 14 residues. Germline V lookup: CDR1 MNHEY, CDR2 SVGAGI. V shed 0 bases and J shed 1 base, with 6 bases lying between them. In DNA form, the CDR3 reads TGTGCCAGCAGTTACTCGTCGGAGAACACTGAAGCTTTCTTT. As protein: CASSYSSENTEAFF.

In this sample, this clonotype turned up many times. The junction departs from the called germline gene at one end, perhaps through a read error. The chain uses TRBV12-3 or TRBV12-4 and TRBJ2-4; 9 bases line up with TRBD1. This CDR3 is 14 amino acids long. The DNA of the CDR3 is TGTGCAAGCAGTAGAAGGGACAGGGAAAACATTCAGTACTTC. Its translation: CASSRRDRENIQYF.

This sequence joins TRBV28 and TRBJ2-3, with 8 bases aligning to TRBD1. Germline CDR1 MDHEN, CDR2 SYDVKM. The CDR3 loop spans 14 amino acids. V lost 4 bases to trimming and J lost 5 bases; unmatched junction nucleotides: 5. The CDR3 reads CASSSGQGRDTQYF. The CDR3 DNA follows: TGTGCCAGCAGTTCCGGACAGGGAAGAGATACGCAGTATTTT.